This T cell receptor (beta chain) was obtained from a study of cytomegalovirus exposure and HLA in healthy donors. Findings and limits, study-wide: Later analysis identified 16,951 TCR beta sequences associated with HLA alleles, using a false discovery rate threshold of 0.05.

A remark on this clone: Its specificity is not known.

The PCR made use of 60 Vbeta and 13 Jbeta primers. In the original processing: In a later analysis, of 84 million or so unique beta chains, some 10 million appeared in at least two donors. Profiled with immunoSEQ multiplex PCR; TCRdb holds only in-frame clones, not every one. V and J calls and clone size are given by that table; D and trimming were obtained from the DNA. The sample includes some 120,000 clones. The CDR3 is 16 amino acids. The germline CDR1 and CDR2 sequences are SGHTA and FQGTGA. V lost 3 bases to trimming and J lost 7 bases; unmatched junction nucleotides: 8. This chain joins TRBV7-3 and TRBJ2-2, with TRBD2 identical over 10 bases. This receptor was taken from a man aged 35-49 years in good health and CMV-seropositive. Sequencing input: PBMCs. In nucleotides, the CDR3 is TGTGCCAGCAGCTTTCCAGCGGGGGGGAGAGGCGGGGAGCTGTTTTTT. It is translated as CASSFPAGGRGGELFF.